A few counts support the clone carrying this TCR beta chain. The data are from a study of control samples from healthy donors and cancer patients. This table comes from immunoSEQ multiplex PCR, and its TCRdb copy is limited to in-frame clones, with some not included. Of more than 60,000 clones listed, about 90% are singletons. The length of the CDR3 is 13 residues. From germline, CDR1 is MNHEY and CDR2 SVGAGI. Trimming cost V 1 base and J 5 bases, with 9 bases left between them. This chain joins TRBV6-5 and TRBJ2-7; D is unresolved. The material sequenced was PBMCs. This sequence originates from a man in his fifties or sixties with colorectal cancer. CDR3 region: CASSYLAKNEQYF. The CDR3 nucleotides are TGTGCCAGCAGTTACTTGGCGAAAAACGAGCAGTACTTC.